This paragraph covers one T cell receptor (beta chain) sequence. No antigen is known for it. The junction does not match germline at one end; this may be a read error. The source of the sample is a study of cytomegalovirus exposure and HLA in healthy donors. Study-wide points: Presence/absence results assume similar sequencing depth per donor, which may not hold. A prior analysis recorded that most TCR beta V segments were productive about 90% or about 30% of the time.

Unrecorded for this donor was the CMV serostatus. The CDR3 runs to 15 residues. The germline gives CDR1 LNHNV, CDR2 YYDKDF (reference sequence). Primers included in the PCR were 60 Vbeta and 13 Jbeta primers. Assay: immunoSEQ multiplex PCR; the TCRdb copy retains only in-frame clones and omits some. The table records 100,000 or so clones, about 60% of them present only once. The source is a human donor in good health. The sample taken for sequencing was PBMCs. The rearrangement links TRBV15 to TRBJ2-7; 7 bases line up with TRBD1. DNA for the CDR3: TGTGCCACCAGCAGCCCCCCGGGACAGTCCTCCGAGCAGTACTTC. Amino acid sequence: CATSSPPGQSSEQYF. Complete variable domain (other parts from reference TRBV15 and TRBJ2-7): DAMVIQNPRYQVTQFGKPVTLSCSQTLNHNVMYWYQQKSSQAPKLLFHYYDKDFNNEADTPDNFQSRRPNTSFCFLDIRSPGLGDTAMYLCATSSPPGQSSEQYFGPGTRLTVT.